The clone carrying this T cell receptor beta chain was counted a few times. The data were obtained in a study of T-cell reconstitution after alpha-beta-depleted transplantation in children. Germline assignment: CDR1 PRHDT and CDR2 FYEKMQ (reference sequence). This CDR3 is built from 15 residues. With 7 bases clipped from V and 3 bases from J, the junction kept 11 bases outside the gene matches. Unique molecular identifiers were incorporated into the prepared TCRbeta library. TCRdb reprocessed the PCR reads with MiXCR, giving one entry per CDR3 protein. Of about 250,000 distinct CDR3 sequences in the sample, about 24% were seen once.

The receptor was derived from a female patient aged 2 to 10 who had a stem cell transplant for congenital amegakaryocytic thrombocytopenia, so the T cells may come from the graft donor. Sequenced here: PBMCs, mostly from graft donor cells, sampled 360 days after TCRalphabeta/CD19-depleted stem cell transplant. The genes are TRBV13 and TRBJ2-7; 8 bases are shared with TRBD2. The CDR3 spells CASNSGGSGVYEQYF. DNA for the CDR3: TGTGCCAGCAACTCCGGCGGTAGCGGGGTCTACGAGCAGTACTTC.